Shown below are 28 T cell receptor beta chains from a single sample sequenced in a study of blood T cell repertoires in COVID-19. Only in-frame clones appear in the TCRdb table, and some are missing; sequencing was by immunoSEQ multiplex PCR. The data contain approximately 180,000 clones, 85% to 90% of them seen just once; the ten biggest clones take up under 3%. Input material: PBMCs or T cells enriched from blood (not recorded which). The receptors were gathered from a middle-aged woman with acute COVID-19.

A single count supports this clone. The chain is built from TRBV4-1 and TRBJ1-6; TRBD1 matches 8 bases. The germline V gene has CDR1 MGHRA and CDR2 YSYEKL. The CDR3 totals 15 residues. The V gene end was trimmed by 4 bases and the J gene end by 9 bases; junction bases not matched to a gene: 8. The CDR3 coding sequence is TGCGCCAGCAGCCCCCGGGACAGGAGTAGTTCACCCCTCCACTTT. Encoded protein: CASSPRDRSSSPLHF.

The rearrangement uses TRBV27 and TRBJ1-1; 10 bases align to TRBD1. The CDR3 is 15 residues long. The germline gives CDR1 MNHEY, CDR2 SMNVEV (reference sequence). The ends lost 0 bases at V and 7 bases at J; junction bases unmatched: 5. As DNA, the CDR3 is TGTGCCAGCAGTTTATCCAGGACAGGGGGGGGTGAAGCTTTCTTT. Its protein product is CASSLSRTGGGEAFF.

This chain joins TRBV3-1 (or the pseudogene TRBV3-2) and TRBJ1-2; maybe TRBD1 (5 bases). The germline CDR1 and CDR2 sequences are LGHDT and YNNKEL (reference sequence). The CDR3 runs to 14 residues. V lost 4 bases and J lost 4, with 13 bases in between. In DNA, the CDR3 is TGTGCCAGCAGCCCGGATGGGGCTGGCTATGGCTACACCTTC. Translated: CASSPDGAGYGYTF.

In its sample, this clone was seen once. At one end, the junction sequence differs from germline, possibly due to a read error. V gene TRBV5-1 combines with J gene TRBJ2-1; D is undetermined. Germline V lookup: CDR1 SGHRS, CDR2 YFSETQ. The CDR3 loop spans 14 amino acids. The CDR3 here is CASSLAFLFNGQFF. The CDR3 DNA sequence: TGCGCCAGCAGCTTGGCCTTTCTATTCAATGGGCAGTTCTTC.

J is TRBJ2-1 and V is TRBV12-3 or TRBV12-4; D is perhaps TRBD1 (5 bases). The CDR3 loop spans 12 amino acids. This CDR3 reads CATAGHDNEQFF. CDR3 in DNA: TGTGCGACAGCCGGCCATGACAATGAGCAGTTCTTC.

The rearrangement uses TRBV3-1 (or the pseudogene TRBV3-2) and TRBJ2-1; 12 bases are shared with TRBD2. Looked up from germline, CDR1 is LGHDT and CDR2 is YNNKEL (reference sequence). The trim removed 5 bases at V and 3 bases at J, leaving 5 bases unmatched. The CDR3 sequence is 16 residues long. CDR3 DNA: TGTGCCAGCAGCGAACGGACTAGCGGGGACTACAATGAGCAGTTCTTC. It is translated as CASSERTSGDYNEQFF.

The V gene is TRBV7-7, the J gene TRBJ2-1; perhaps TRBD2 as D (5 bases). The CDR3 has 15 amino acids. V lost 2 bases and J lost 7, with 15 bases in between. The germline gives CDR1 SSHAT, CDR2 FNYEAQ (reference sequence). This CDR3 is CASSLRVSGWNEQFF. The CDR3 region has the DNA TGTGCCAGCAGCTTAAGGGTCTCGGGGTGGAATGAGCAGTTCTTC.

The chain combines TRBV6-5 with TRBJ1-2; no reliable D call. This CDR3 contains 14 residues. From germline, CDR1 is MNHEY and CDR2 SVGAGI. V lost 7 bases and J 4 bases, leaving 16 bases between the germline ends. The CDR3 DNA sequence: TGTGCCAGCATCCTTACCCTGAGTGGCTATGGCTACACCTTC. Translated: CASILTLSGYGYTF.

This chain joins TRBV7-3 and TRBJ2-5; TRBD1 matches at 7 bases. The CDR3 covers 14 residues. V was pared by 2 bases and J by 5 bases, with 5 bases of the junction left unmatched. Germline V gives CDR1 SGHTA, CDR2 FQGTGA. CDR3 in amino acids: CASSLAGRGETQYF. The CDR3 DNA sequence: TGTGCCAGCAGCTTAGCGGGCAGGGGGGAGACCCAGTACTTC.

This chain links TRBV5-8 with TRBJ1-5; 9 bases are shared with TRBD1. Germline CDR1 SGHTS, CDR2 YDEGEE. After removal of 3 bases from V and 4 bases from J, the junction contained 5 bases not matched to a gene. The CDR3 totals 15 residues. The CDR3 loop reads CASSWPGTGNQPQHF. The CDR3 DNA is TGTGCCAGCAGCTGGCCGGGGACAGGGAATCAGCCCCAGCATTTT.

This chain uses TRBV18 with TRBJ2-1, with D perhaps TRBD1 (5 bases). This CDR3 spans 12 amino acids. V was shortened by 5 bases and J by 9 bases, with 11 bases between the two germline ends. Germline V lookup: CDR1 KGHSH, CDR2 LQKENI. CDR3 in DNA: TGTGCCAGCTCAACACAGGAGTTTGAGCAGTTCTTC. Protein sequence: CASSTQEFEQFF.

The V and J genes are TRBV5-1 and TRBJ1-3; possible D gene TRBD1, 6 bases. This CDR3 is 16 amino acids long. In germline, CDR1 is SGHRS, CDR2 YFSETQ. With 0 bases removed from V and 0 bases from J, the gap between germline ends came to 10 bases. The CDR3 here is CASSLGVGASGNTIYF. CDR3 nucleotides: TGCGCCAGCAGCTTGGGTGTGGGGGCCTCTGGAAACACCATATATTTT. The variable domain in full, completed from reference TRBV5-1 and TRBJ1-3, reads KAGVTQTPRYLIKTRGQQVTLSCSPISGHRSVSWYQQTPGQGLQFLFEYFSETQRNKGNFPGRFSGRQFSNSRSEMNVSTLELGDSALYLCASSLGVGASGNTIYFGEGSWLTVV.

This chain joins TRBV4-2 and TRBJ2-5; weak D call: TRBD1 (5 bases). The V gene lost 1 base and the J gene lost 5 bases, with 14 bases spanning the gap. Germline V gene data show CDR1 as LGHNA and CDR2 as YNFKEQ. CDR3 size: 15 residues. The CDR3 nucleotides are TGTGCCAGCAGCCAAGGGGCAGGGATTATGGAGACCCAGTACTTC. Residues: CASSQGAGIMETQYF.

V and J are TRBV4-1 and TRBJ2-6; D is perhaps TRBD1 (5 bases). Between the trimmed V and J ends, which lost 2 bases and 0 bases, there was a span of 11 bases. Germline CDR1 is MGHRA and CDR2 is YSYEKL. The CDR3 consists of 17 residues. The CDR3, as DNA: TGCGCCAGCAGCCAAATGCAGGGCGTCTCTGGGGCCAACGTCCTGACTTTC. This sequence encodes CASSQMQGVSGANVLTF.

The rearrangement uses TRBV4-2 and TRBJ1-1; TRBD1 matches at 7 bases. CDR3 length: 15 residues. CDR1 is LGHNA and CDR2 is YNFKEQ in the germline V gene. The V segment lost 3 bases and the J segment 3 bases; nucleotides outside the gene matches: 7. The CDR3 loop reads CASSQVTGRDTEAFF. Here the CDR3 DNA reads TGTGCCAGCAGCCAGGTGACAGGGCGGGACACTGAAGCTTTCTTT.

This rearrangement joins TRBV11-3 to TRBJ2-2, with D possibly matching TRBD2 (7 bases). The germline CDR1 and CDR2 sequences are SGHNT and YENEEA. V dropped 5 bases and J dropped 5 bases, with 15 bases sitting between them. The CDR3 contains 15 residues. CDR3 bases: TGTGCCAGCAGCCCGGGGGCGGGGGTGACCGGGGAGCTGTTTTTT. This sequence encodes CASSPGAGVTGELFF.

The V gene is TRBV7-2, the J gene TRBJ1-4; 7 bases are a match to TRBD1. Trimming cost V 0 bases and J 8 bases; bases outside gene matches: 3. This CDR3 contains 14 residues. Looked up from germline, CDR1 is SGHTA and CDR2 is FQGNSA. The CDR3 bases are TGTGCCAGCAGCTTAGCGGGACAGCCCGAAAAACTGTTTTTT. Translation: CASSLAGQPEKLFF.

The rearrangement joins TRBV3-1 (or the pseudogene TRBV3-2) to TRBJ1-6, with D maybe TRBD1 (6 bases). V was pared by 6 bases and J by 7 bases, with 13 bases between. Looked up from germline, CDR1 is LGHDT and CDR2 is YNNKEL (reference sequence). The CDR3 is 14 residues long. The CDR3 DNA reads TGTGCCAGCAGTCGTGGGACATCAAATTCACCCCTCCACTTT. It is translated as CASSRGTSNSPLHF.

This clone was observed once. The J gene is TRBJ2-7, the V gene TRBV5-1; TRBD1 aligns across 10 bases. V dropped 3 bases and J dropped 4; count of bases not matched to a gene: 4. The CDR3 is 14 residues long. Germline V gene sequence: CDR1 SGHRS, CDR2 YFSETQ. Written as DNA, the CDR3 is TGCGCCAGCAGCTCGGGACAGGGGAGTTACGAGCAGTACTTC. Its translation: CASSSGQGSYEQYF.

The chain links TRBV7-8 to TRBJ1-1, with D maybe TRBD1 (5 bases). Germline V CDR1 and CDR2: SGHVS, FQNEAQ. The CDR3 contains 13 residues. Trimming removed 2 bases from V and 5 bases from J, with 9 bases in between. The CDR3 spells CASSLQGPTEAFF. The CDR3 bases are TGTGCCAGCAGCTTACAGGGCCCGACTGAAGCTTTCTTT.

The CDR3 sequence: CASSQEVSPGLPTHTQYF. DNA of the CDR3: TGTGCCAGCAGCCAAGAGGTCAGCCCGGGACTCCCGACCCATACGCAGTATTTT. The chain has TRBV3-1 (or the pseudogene TRBV3-2) and TRBJ2-3; perhaps TRBD2 as D (6 bases). There are 18 residues in the CDR3. V was cut by 0 bases and J by 7 bases, with 23 bases left in between. The V gene's germline CDR1 is LGHDT and CDR2 YNNKEL (reference sequence).

The rearrangement links TRBV3-1 (or the pseudogene TRBV3-2) to TRBJ2-5; D might be TRBD2 (6 bases). Between the trimmed V and J ends, which lost 1 base and 3 bases, there was a span of 15 bases. Looked up from germline, CDR1 is LGHDT and CDR2 is YNNKEL (reference sequence). The CDR3 has 16 residues. The CDR3 is CASSQGLGLAKETQYF. CDR3 bases: TGTGCCAGCAGCCAAGGACTTGGGCTAGCGAAAGAGACCCAGTACTTC.

This rearrangement joins TRBV5-1 to TRBJ2-7, with 7 positions matching TRBD2. Germline V gene sequence: CDR1 SGHRS, CDR2 YFSETQ. This CDR3 has 16 residues. J gave up 1 base and V 0 bases, and 7 bases lay outside the gene matches. This CDR3 is CASSLEAGLSSYEQYF. The CDR3 DNA is TGCGCCAGCAGCTTGGAGGCGGGACTATCATCCTACGAGCAGTACTTC.

This clone was picked up one time. The V and J genes are TRBV14 and TRBJ2-7; D perhaps matches TRBD1 (6 bases). Looked up from germline, CDR1 is SGHDN and CDR2 is FVKESK. The CDR3 extends over 15 amino acids. Trimming shortened V by 0 bases and J by 3 bases, and 12 bases separated the two germline ends. In DNA, the CDR3 is TGTGCCAGCAGCCAAGATCCAGGGGACGACTACGAGCAGTACTTC. Translation: CASSQDPGDDYEQYF.

This clone appeared a single time. The rearrangement links TRBV2 to TRBJ1-3; D remains unclear. Germline V gene sequence: CDR1 SNHLY, CDR2 FYNNEI. The CDR3 has 14 amino acids. Trimming shortened V by 1 base and J by 4 bases, and 8 bases separated the two germline ends. As DNA, the CDR3 is TGTGCCAGCAGTGAAGGGGCAGCCGGAAACACCATATATTTT. As protein: CASSEGAAGNTIYF.

V and J are TRBV12-3 or TRBV12-4 and TRBJ2-1; 7 bases match TRBD2. J lost 10 bases, V lost 3 bases, and 3 bases had no gene match. The CDR3 sequence is 12 residues long. The DNA for the CDR3 is TGTGCCAGCAGTTTCGGAGCGGGGGAGCAGTTCTTC. Encoded protein: CASSFGAGEQFF.

The chain recombines TRBV3-1 (or the pseudogene TRBV3-2) with TRBJ1-2; 12 bases are a match to TRBD1. CDR1 and CDR2 (germline): LGHDT, YNNKEL (reference sequence). The CDR3 has 18 residues. Unmatched junction bases numbered 7, after V lost 0 bases and J lost 2 bases. The CDR3 DNA follows: TGTGCCAGCAGCCAAGAAGGAAGGGACAGGGGGCAAAACTATGGCTACACCTTC. It yields the protein CASSQEGRDRGQNYGYTF.

This chain connects TRBV24-1 to TRBJ1-2, with TRBD1 as a possible D gene (5 bases). The V gene's germline CDR1 is KGHDR and CDR2 SFDVKD. This CDR3 has 15 amino acids. Deletions cut 2 bases from V and 4 bases from J, with 13 bases between. CDR3 nucleotide sequence: TGTGCCACCAGTGATTCCAGGCAGGGCACCTATGGCTACACCTTC. This translates into CATSDSRQGTYGYTF.